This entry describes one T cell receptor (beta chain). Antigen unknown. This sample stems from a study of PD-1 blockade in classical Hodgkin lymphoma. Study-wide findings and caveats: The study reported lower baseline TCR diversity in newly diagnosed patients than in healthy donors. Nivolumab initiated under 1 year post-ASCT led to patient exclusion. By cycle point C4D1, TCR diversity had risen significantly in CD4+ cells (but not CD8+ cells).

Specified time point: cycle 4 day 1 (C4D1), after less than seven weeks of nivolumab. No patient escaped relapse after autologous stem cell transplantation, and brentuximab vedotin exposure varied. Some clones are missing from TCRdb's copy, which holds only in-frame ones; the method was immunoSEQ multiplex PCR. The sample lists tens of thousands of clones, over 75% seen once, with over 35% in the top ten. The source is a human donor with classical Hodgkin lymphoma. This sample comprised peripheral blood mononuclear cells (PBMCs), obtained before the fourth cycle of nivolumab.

In DNA form, the CDR3 reads TGTGCCAGCAGTTATTCCGGGACAGGACAAGAGACCCAGTACTTC. Translation gives CASSYSGTGQETQYF. The V call is TRBV6-5, the J call TRBJ2-5, with 8 bases fitting TRBD1. The CDR3 totals 15 residues. Per germline, CDR1 MNHEY and CDR2 SVGAGI. J was trimmed by 2 bases and V by 3 bases; bases with no gene match: 5.